Below, one TCR beta chain is given with its context. Original handling: For nucleated cells, counts were estimated from reference gene primer amplification. The data were produced by immunoSEQ multiplex PCR, yet TCRdb's version contains in-frame clones alone and is incomplete. That table is the source of V, J and clone size, and D and trimming were worked out from the DNA. The sample holds 95,000 or so clones, roughly 80% seen once. This specimen belongs to a study of blood T cell repertoires in COVID-19. Study at large: Collection of acute and convalescent COVID-19 samples took place in the United States, Italy and Spain. PBMCs, B-cell-depleted T cells, or T cells were the source of the cDNA or gDNA that made up the material.

The CDR3 is 15 amino acids. Per the germline V gene, CDR1 is SGHDT and CDR2 is YYEEEE. With 4 bases clipped from V and 5 bases from J, the junction kept 11 bases outside the gene matches. Source material: peripheral blood. This chain uses TRBV5-6 with TRBJ2-5, with 7 bases identical to TRBD1. The clonotype originates from a man older than 75 with active or convalescent COVID-19. The CDR3 region is CASSENPGQRETQYF. CDR3 sequence (DNA): TGTGCCAGCAGCGAAAATCCGGGACAGCGGGAGACCCAGTACTTC. The full variable domain, its missing parts supplied by reference TRBV5-6 and TRBJ2-5, is DAGVTQSPTHLIKTRGQQVTLRCSPKSGHDTVSWYQQALGQGPQFIFQYYEEEERQRGNFPDRFSGHQFPNYSSELNVNALLLGDSALYLCASSENPGQRETQYFGPGTRLLVL.